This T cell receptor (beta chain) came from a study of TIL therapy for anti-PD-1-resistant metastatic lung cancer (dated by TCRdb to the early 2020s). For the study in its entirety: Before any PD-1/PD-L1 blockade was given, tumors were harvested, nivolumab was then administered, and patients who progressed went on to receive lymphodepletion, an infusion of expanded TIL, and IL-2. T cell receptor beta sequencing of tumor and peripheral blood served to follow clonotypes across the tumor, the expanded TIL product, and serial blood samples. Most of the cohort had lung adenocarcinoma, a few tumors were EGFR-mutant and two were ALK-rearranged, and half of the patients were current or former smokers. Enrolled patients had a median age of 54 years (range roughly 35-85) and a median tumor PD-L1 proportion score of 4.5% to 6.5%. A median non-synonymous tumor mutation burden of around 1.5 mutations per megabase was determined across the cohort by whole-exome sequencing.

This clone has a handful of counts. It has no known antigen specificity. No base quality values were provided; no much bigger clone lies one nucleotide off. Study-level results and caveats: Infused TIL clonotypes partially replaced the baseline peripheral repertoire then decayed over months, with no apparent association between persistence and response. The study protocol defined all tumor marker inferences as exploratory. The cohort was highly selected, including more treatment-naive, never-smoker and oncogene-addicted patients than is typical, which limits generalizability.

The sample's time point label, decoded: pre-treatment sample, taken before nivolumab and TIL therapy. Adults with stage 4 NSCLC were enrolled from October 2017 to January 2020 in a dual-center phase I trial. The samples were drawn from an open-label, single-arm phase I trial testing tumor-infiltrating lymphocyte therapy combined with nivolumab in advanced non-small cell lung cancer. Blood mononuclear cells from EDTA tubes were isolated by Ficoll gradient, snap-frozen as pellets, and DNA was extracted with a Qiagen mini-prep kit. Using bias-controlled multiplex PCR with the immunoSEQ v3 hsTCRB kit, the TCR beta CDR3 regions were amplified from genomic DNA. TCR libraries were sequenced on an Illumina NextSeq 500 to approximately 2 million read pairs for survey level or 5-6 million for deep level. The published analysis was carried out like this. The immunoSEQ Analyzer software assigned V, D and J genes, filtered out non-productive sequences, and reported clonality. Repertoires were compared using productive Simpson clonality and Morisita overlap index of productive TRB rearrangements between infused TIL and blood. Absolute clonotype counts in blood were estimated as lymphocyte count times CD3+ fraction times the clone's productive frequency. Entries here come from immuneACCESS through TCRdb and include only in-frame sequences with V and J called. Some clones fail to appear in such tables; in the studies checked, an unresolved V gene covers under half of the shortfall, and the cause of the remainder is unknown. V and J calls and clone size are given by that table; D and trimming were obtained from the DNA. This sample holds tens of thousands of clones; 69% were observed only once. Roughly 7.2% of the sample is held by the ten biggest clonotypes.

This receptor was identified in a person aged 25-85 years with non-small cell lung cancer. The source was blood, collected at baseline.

The CDR3 region has the sequence CASAPTTATEAFF. At the DNA level, the sequence is TGCGCCAGCGCACCAACGACGGCCACTGAAGCTTTCTTT. The chain uses TRBV5-1 and TRBJ1-1; the D gene assignment is ambiguous. CDR1 and CDR2 are read off the germline V gene as SGHRS and YFSETQ. Deletion took 7 bases off V and 4 bases off J, with a span of 14 bases between the germline ends. Including cysteine and phenylalanine, the CDR3 has 13 amino acids. Only the CDR3 DNA is retained, 39 bases long and in frame from the first base.